The rows below give T cell receptor beta chains drawn from one sample of a study of CXCR3-negative and CXCR3-positive naive CD8 T cells. TCRdb re-called the 5' RACE reads, yielding one record per CDR3 amino acid sequence without DNA. The specimen's table records over 100,000 distinct CDR3 sequences. Sequences were obtained from naive CXCR3- CD8+ T cells from blood. These receptors were obtained from a human donor in good health. Some clones in this sample may be carry-over from other donors' samples. Each CDR3 is given with its conserved first and last residue. The order of the fields is V gene, J gene, CDR3 protein.

>TRBV11-3|TRBJ2-7
CASSLGQGPYYYEQYF
>TRBV12-3/TRBV12-4|TRBJ2-2
CASSPLAGAYTGELFF
>TRBV6-5|TRBJ2-7
CASSLGQGPYEQYF
>TRBV3-1|TRBJ2-5
CASSQEPRDPAETQYF
>TRBV7-9|TRBJ1-2
CASSLGVAGYTF
>TRBV12-3/TRBV12-4|TRBJ1-1
CASSWGRLNTEAFF
>TRBV10-1|TRBJ1-5
CASSVQGDSNQPQHF
>TRBV6-5|TRBJ2-4
CASSYGQGSGENIQYF
>TRBV20-1|TRBJ1-2
CSAPPSGTGGGYTF
>TRBV27|TRBJ1-2
CASSLSANRANYGYTF
>TRBV7-2|TRBJ2-7
CASSLLASGGAWNEQYF
>TRBV6-5|TRBJ2-7
CASSSGQDLREQYF
>TRBV11-3|TRBJ2-1
CASSLGAGSYNEQFF
>TRBV2|TRBJ2-1
CASPFAGGEDEQFF
>TRBV29-1|TRBJ1-1
CSAVWGSEAFF
>TRBV6-2/TRBV6-3|TRBJ2-1
CASSPGPAGIYNEQFF
>TRBV29-1|TRBJ2-7
CSVGGFHEQYF
>TRBV7-2|TRBJ2-7
CASSSSLRAFEQYF
>TRBV27|TRBJ2-7
CASSFSGRYEQYF
>TRBV28|TRBJ2-7
CASSFRGEAYEQYF
>TRBV10-3|TRBJ1-1
CASRGTGEGLNTEAFF
>TRBV27|TRBJ1-1
CASRQGAGTEAFF
>TRBV10-3|TRBJ2-3
CAISESGGPADTQYF
>TRBV28|TRBJ2-3
CASSPPWGTTDTQYF
>TRBV5-6|TRBJ2-7
CASSTDSDEQYF
>TRBV5-1|TRBJ2-7
CASSLTGGREQYF
>TRBV4-3|TRBJ2-7
CASSQFLAGEPYEQYF
>TRBV7-9|TRBJ1-4
CASSRRQGTNEKLFF
>TRBV29-1|TRBJ2-7
CSVIRTEDEQYF
>TRBV6-5|TRBJ2-2
CASSYGVGNTGELFF
>TRBV3-1|TRBJ2-1
CASRQDPGQGWDEQFF